The 29 T cell receptor beta chains in this list originate from one sample, sequenced in a study of shared clonotypes between healthy human individuals. The method was immunoSEQ multiplex PCR; TCRdb's version includes in-frame clones alone and lacks a portion of them. Of around 700,000 clones detected, about two thirds appear once; the ten largest clones hold 1.8%. Specimen: memory CD4+ T cells sorted from blood. Noted subset: CD45RA-negative fraction. The receptors come from a woman under 40 in good health.

The genes are TRBV27 and TRBJ2-2, with TRBD2 matching 11 bases. V dropped 6 bases and J dropped 4; count of bases not matched to a gene: 7. Germline CDR1 is MNHEY and CDR2 is SMNVEV (reference sequence). CDR3 length equals 16 residues. The CDR3: CASSQTSGSGTGELFF. As DNA, the CDR3 is TGTGCCAGCAGCCAAACTAGCGGGAGTGGCACCGGGGAGCTGTTTTTT.

There are a few counts of this clone. This chain connects TRBV5-1 to TRBJ2-5; 11 positions agree with TRBD2. The CDR3 loop spans 19 amino acids. Trimming removed 4 bases from V and 4 bases from J; junction bases left unmatched: 18. CDR1 and CDR2 from the germline V gene are SGHRS and YFSETQ. CDR3 loop: CASSNARGISGRAGETQYF. CDR3 nucleotides: TGCGCCAGCAGCAACGCCAGGGGAATTAGCGGGAGGGCCGGAGAGACCCAGTACTTC.

This clone has just one count. The genes are TRBV6-1 and TRBJ1-1, with 8 bases matching TRBD1. J was trimmed by 0 bases and V by 11 bases; bases with no gene match: 8. Per germline, CDR1 MNHNS and CDR2 SASEGT. This CDR3 comprises 14 residues. As DNA, the CDR3 is TGTGCCGCCCCAGGGGGCAGCCTGAACACTGAAGCTTTCTTT. This gives the protein CAAPGGSLNTEAFF.

CDR3: CASSQDRDLNYGYTF. The DNA for the CDR3 is TGTGCCAGCAGCCAAGACAGGGATTTGAACTATGGCTACACCTTC. The chain carries TRBV4-2 and TRBJ1-2, with D perhaps matching TRBD1 (5 bases). Germline CDR1 LGHNA, CDR2 YNFKEQ. V was pared by 0 bases and J by 2 bases, with 10 bases between. This CDR3 region has 15 residues.

The rearrangement links TRBV10-1 to TRBJ2-3; TRBD2 matches at 7 bases. The CDR3 is made up of 14 amino acids. Germline trimming cut 6 bases from V and 4 bases from J; bases unmatched to any gene: 7. Germline CDR1 and CDR2: WNHNN and SYGVQD (reference sequence). The CDR3 region is CASSPWGGADTQYF. The CDR3 DNA reads as TGCGCCAGCAGCCCTTGGGGGGGGGCAGATACGCAGTATTTT.

This clone came up once. The rearrangement links TRBV6-1 to TRBJ1-4; unclear D gene. V dropped 2 bases and J dropped 4 bases, with 14 bases sitting between them. From germline, CDR1 is MNHNS and CDR2 SASEGT. The CDR3 has 16 amino acids. CDR3 in DNA: TGTGCCAGCAGTGAACTGTCGGGAACAGTTAATGAAAAACTGTTTTTT. Translating gives CASSELSGTVNEKLFF.

The chain employs TRBV5-1 and TRBJ1-2, with D possibly TRBD1 on 5 matching bases. Germline V gives CDR1 SGHRS, CDR2 YFSETQ. The CDR3 totals 15 residues. V was clipped by 4 bases and J by 7 bases, with 20 bases between them. CDR3 bases: TGCGCCAGCAGCCCGTCGGCAGGGACTATTTCTGGCTACACCTTC. Amino acids: CASSPSAGTISGYTF.

The rearrangement links TRBV2 to TRBJ1-2, with a weak D call TRBD1 (6 bases). The CDR3 consists of 16 residues. Germline values: CDR1 SNHLY, CDR2 FYNNEI. Trimming stripped 6 bases from V and 4 bases from J, with 21 bases between. CDR3 in DNA: TGTGCCAGCAGGGGGGCAGGGCTCCCGGGCGGCTATGGCTACACCTTC. Amino acids: CASRGAGLPGGYGYTF. The full variable domain, its missing parts supplied by reference TRBV2 and TRBJ1-2, is EPEVTQTPSHQVTQMGQEVILRCVPISNHLYFYWYRQILGQKVEFLVSFYNNEISEKSEIFDDQFSVERPDGSNFTLKIRSTKLEDSAMYFCASRGAGLPGGYGYTFGSGTRLTVV.

The V gene is TRBV4-1, the J gene TRBJ2-2; no firm D call. The CDR3 runs to 13 residues. Germline CDR1 MGHRA, CDR2 YSYEKL. V lost 4 bases, J lost 7 bases, and 10 bases lay in between. The CDR3 region is CASSRTWGGELFF. In DNA, the CDR3 is TGCGCCAGCAGCCGGACCTGGGGCGGGGAGCTGTTTTTT.

This clone has a single count. V and J are TRBV2 and TRBJ1-1; D perhaps matches TRBD1 (5 bases). The CDR3 loop spans 15 amino acids. V shed 7 bases and J shed 1 base, with 16 bases lying between them. Per germline, CDR1 SNHLY and CDR2 FYNNEI. The CDR3 reads CASTPRGRANTEAFF. The CDR3, as DNA: TGTGCCAGCACCCCACGGGGCAGGGCGAACACTGAAGCTTTCTTT. Combining the CDR3 with reference TRBV2 and TRBJ1-1 gives the whole variable domain EPEVTQTPSHQVTQMGQEVILRCVPISNHLYFYWYRQILGQKVEFLVSFYNNEISEKSEIFDDQFSVERPDGSNFTLKIRSTKLEDSAMYFCASTPRGRANTEAFFGQGTRLTVV.

This clone was recorded a few times. This chain connects TRBV19 to TRBJ1-2; D is uncertain. This CDR3 is built from 14 residues. Germline V CDR1 and CDR2: LNHDA, SQIVND (reference sequence). Trimming cost V 6 bases and J 3 bases, with 14 bases left between them. CDR3 loop: CASSQIMRYYGYTF. In DNA form, the CDR3 reads TGTGCCAGTAGCCAAATAATGAGGTACTATGGCTACACCTTC. The complete variable domain, with remaining parts taken from reference TRBV19 and TRBJ1-2, reads DGGITQSPKYLFRKEGQNVTLSCEQNLNHDAMYWYRQDPGQGLRLIYYSQIVNDFQKGDIAEGYSVSREKKESFPLTVTSAQKNPTAFYLCASSQIMRYYGYTFGSGTRLTVV.

As concerns this clone: Other DNA variants within this sample encode the same CDR3. The J gene is TRBJ1-4, the V gene TRBV6-5; TRBD1 matches 7 bases. CDR1 is MNHEY and CDR2 is SVGAGI in the germline V gene. J lost 8 bases, V lost 6 bases, and 9 bases had no gene match. This CDR3 comprises 14 residues. The CDR3 sequence is CASSYTGAGEKLFF. Written as DNA, the CDR3 is TGTGCCAGCAGCTACACAGGGGCCGGGGAAAAACTGTTTTTT.

The gene calls are TRBV2 and TRBJ2-7; D gene uncertain. The CDR3 length is 15 residues. The V end was cut by 7 bases, the J end by 0 bases, with 16 bases between. Germline CDR1 reads SNHLY; CDR2 reads FYNNEI. Written as DNA, the CDR3 is TGTGCCAGCACCCCAAGGTCGCGGAGCTCCTACGAGCAGTACTTC. It codes for CASTPRSRSSYEQYF.

This chain uses TRBV5-1 with TRBJ1-1; the D gene is possibly TRBD1 (6 bases). Trimming removed 3 bases from V and 5 bases from J, with 11 bases in between. The CDR3 loop spans 13 amino acids. Germline CDR1 and CDR2: SGHRS and YFSETQ. The CDR3 DNA sequence: TGCGCCAGCAGCTGGAACAGGGAGACTGAAGCTTTCTTT. Its protein is CASSWNRETEAFF.

The chain combines TRBV14 with TRBJ2-4; D ambiguous. Germline lookup yields CDR1 SGHDN and CDR2 FVKESK. Trimming took 1 base from V and 9 from J, leaving 19 bases between them. The CDR3 covers 16 residues. DNA for the CDR3: TGTGCCAGCAGCCAAGTAGGTGGGCCAGTTGGTCGCATTCAGTACTTC. This sequence encodes CASSQVGGPVGRIQYF.

This sequence joins TRBV27 and TRBJ2-1; 9 positions match TRBD2. The CDR3 consists of 17 residues. Trimming cost V 5 bases and J 3 bases; bases outside gene matches: 11. Germline CDR1 is MNHEY and CDR2 is SMNVEV (reference sequence). CDR3 bases: TGTGCCAGCAGTCCGACTAGCGGAGGGGTCCACTACAATGAGCAGTTCTTC. This translates into CASSPTSGGVHYNEQFF.

This clone was seen only a few times. In nucleotides, the CDR3 is TGTGCCAGCAGTTCCGGGACGGGGGTGAGAGATCAGCCCCAGCATTTT. As protein: CASSSGTGVRDQPQHF. This chain joins TRBV28 and TRBJ1-5; D is perhaps TRBD1 (5 bases). Germline V gives CDR1 MDHEN, CDR2 SYDVKM. The CDR3 sequence is 16 residues long. Trimming cost V 4 bases and J 5 bases, with 18 bases left between them.

This clone has at least ten counts. The rearrangement links TRBV5-1 to TRBJ2-6, with 11 bases identical to TRBD2. Germline CDR1 SGHRS, CDR2 YFSETQ. CDR3 length: 17 amino acids. V lost 3 bases, J lost 9 bases, and 11 bases stayed unmatched. The CDR3 DNA follows: TGCGCCAGCAGCTCACTAGCGGGAGATTCACCCGGCAACGTCCTGACTTTC. Translation gives CASSSLAGDSPGNVLTF.

This chain uses TRBV5-1 with TRBJ1-1; possible D gene TRBD1, 5 bases. Deletions cut 3 bases from V and 0 bases from J, with 12 bases between. Germline assignment: CDR1 SGHRS and CDR2 YFSETQ. The CDR3 spans 15 residues. The CDR3 DNA reads as TGCGCCAGCAGCTCCGGCCGACAGATGAACACTGAAGCTTTCTTT. It codes for CASSSGRQMNTEAFF. The full variable domain, its missing parts supplied by reference TRBV5-1 and TRBJ1-1, is KAGVTQTPRYLIKTRGQQVTLSCSPISGHRSVSWYQQTPGQGLQFLFEYFSETQRNKGNFPGRFSGRQFSNSRSEMNVSTLELGDSALYLCASSSGRQMNTEAFFGQGTRLTVV.

Only one count was recorded for this clone. The chain couples TRBV10-2 to TRBJ1-5; D is perhaps TRBD1 (5 bases). The V gene lost 6 bases and the J gene lost 5 bases, with 11 bases spanning the gap. In germline, CDR1 is WSHSY, CDR2 SAAADI. The CDR3 is made up of 13 amino acids. This CDR3 reads CASSLGGDQPQHF. The CDR3 coding sequence is TGCGCCAGCAGCCTGGGGGGGGATCAGCCCCAGCATTTT.

This chain connects TRBV7-2 to TRBJ1-4, with D perhaps matching TRBD1 (5 bases). V was shortened by 5 bases and J by 0 bases, with 19 bases between the two germline ends. CDR1 is SGHTA and CDR2 is FQGNSA in the germline V gene. The CDR3 contains 18 residues. The CDR3 loop is CASSAHRRVSATNEKLFF. The DNA for the CDR3 is TGTGCCAGCAGCGCCCACCGCAGGGTATCTGCAACTAATGAAAAACTGTTTTTT.

A few counts support this clone. The chain employs TRBV29-1 and TRBJ2-5, with 8 bases fitting TRBD1. CDR1 and CDR2 (germline): SQVTM, ANQGSEA. Trimming cost V 8 bases and J 3 bases; bases outside gene matches: 5. This CDR3 spans 12 amino acids. This CDR3 reads CSLRTGKETQYF. The CDR3 DNA follows: TGCAGCCTAAGGACAGGGAAAGAGACCCAGTACTTC.

V gene TRBV7-8 combines with J gene TRBJ2-7; 8 nucleotides match TRBD1. The CDR3 is 17 residues long. Germline assignment: CDR1 SGHVS and CDR2 FQNEAQ. The V and J ends lost 1 base and 0 bases, in that order; junction bases with no gene match: 8. CDR3 sequence (DNA): TGTGCCAGCAGCTTAGAACTTGCAGGGGGCAGCTCCTACGAGCAGTACTTC. Protein product: CASSLELAGGSSYEQYF.

The gene calls are TRBV19 and TRBJ1-5, with D perhaps matching TRBD1 (5 bases). In germline, CDR1 is LNHDA, CDR2 SQIVND (reference sequence). Trimming removed 3 bases at V and 2 bases at J, with 14 bases between. The CDR3 has 16 amino acids. The CDR3 bases are TGTGCCAGTAGTATCCCTCGGGGCAGGGGCAATCAGCCCCAGCATTTT. It translates to CASSIPRGRGNQPQHF.

The V and J genes are TRBV19 and TRBJ2-2; 13 nucleotides line up with TRBD2. The CDR3 is 18 amino acids. The germline V gene has CDR1 LNHDA and CDR2 SQIVND (reference sequence). The ends lost 5 bases at V and 6 bases at J; junction bases unmatched: 12. The CDR3 sequence is CASSYSGVGLAGSGELFF. The CDR3 DNA is TGTGCCAGTAGTTATTCCGGAGTGGGACTAGCGGGATCCGGGGAGCTGTTTTTT.

This sequence joins TRBV28 and TRBJ2-3; the match to TRBD1 covers 9 bases. This CDR3 contains 13 residues. Germline trimming cut 6 bases from V and 6 bases from J; bases unmatched to any gene: 4. Germline CDR1 is MDHEN and CDR2 is SYDVKM. CDR3 coding DNA: TGTGCCAGCAGGCGGGACAGGGCCGATACGCAGTATTTT. It translates to CASRRDRADTQYF.

The chain carries TRBV5-8 and TRBJ2-5; D gene unclear. The J call could be wrong; TRBJ2-7 is a better fit for the DNA end. The CDR3 covers 14 residues. Germline CDR1 is SGHTS and CDR2 is YDEGEE. CDR3 sequence: CASSFRAETYEQYF. The DNA for the CDR3 is TGTGCCAGCAGCTTTAGGGCGGAAACCTACGAGCAGTACTTC.

The chain has TRBV30 and TRBJ2-5, with 9 bases aligning to TRBD2. TRBJ2-7 matches the DNA end more closely, so the J call is doubtful. The CDR3 has 13 residues. Germline V gene data show CDR1 as GTSNPN and CDR2 as SVGIG (reference sequence). The CDR3 DNA sequence: TGTGCCTGGAGTACTAGCGGGTGGAACGAGCAGTACTTC. It is translated as CAWSTSGWNEQYF.

The chain links TRBV6-1 to TRBJ2-1; D is undetermined. In germline, CDR1 is MNHNS, CDR2 SASEGT. The CDR3 is 15 residues long. Trimming stripped 2 bases from V and 11 bases from J, with 19 bases between. The CDR3 sequence is CASSERSSASRQQFF. DNA of the CDR3: TGTGCCAGCAGTGAAAGGTCCTCCGCGTCTCGACAGCAGTTCTTC.